The clone carrying this TCR beta chain appeared a single time. The sample belongs to a study of T cell responses to AZD1222 COVID-19 vaccine. The method was immunoSEQ multiplex PCR; TCRdb's version includes in-frame clones alone and lacks a portion of them. The table has roughly 97,000 clones, over 75% seen once. The V segment lost 4 bases and the J segment 7 bases; nucleotides outside the gene matches: 12. CDR3 length: 15 residues. CDR1 MNHEY and CDR2 SVGAGI come from the germline V gene. This sequence originates from an adult in good health. Source: peripheral blood, taken on day 0 of AZD1222 vaccination. The gene calls are TRBV6-5 and TRBJ1-2; 7 bases match TRBD1. DNA of the CDR3: TGTGCCAGCAGTTCCTACGACAGGGAGAAGGGTGGCTACACCTTC. Amino acid sequence: CASSSYDREKGGYTF.